This TCR beta chain was sequenced during a study of T cell repertoires in aging, cancer and after chemotherapy. Regarding the study as a whole: In each cancer cohort, median generation probability increased across chemotherapy, suggesting thymic output rebounded. Age-matched healthy donors had significantly more diverse, less clonal blood TCR repertoires than untreated cancer patients.

Amplification of TCR beta used genomic DNA extracted from peripheral blood. TRB rearrangements spanning V, D and J were amplified using mixed TRB-A/B primers. From the multiplex PCR reads, TCRdb called clonotypes with MiXCR, one entry per CDR3 protein. Found here are about 9,200 distinct CDR3 sequences, more than 25% of them singletons; the top ten hold 2.8%. This clonotype was recorded a few times. Its target is unknown. The sequence was obtained from a human donor in good health. Source material: blood.

CDR3 DNA: TGCAGTGCTAGATTGCCCTACGAGCAGTACTTC. This sequence encodes CSARLPYEQYF. The genes are TRBV20-1 and TRBJ2-7; D not certain. The germline gives CDR1 DFQATT, CDR2 SNEGSKA (reference sequence). This CDR3 is built from 11 residues. Trimming shortened V by 2 bases and J by 2 bases, and 4 bases separated the two germline ends.